A selection of T cell receptor beta chains follows, all from one sample in a study of graft-versus-host responses after intestinal transplantation. Assay: immunoSEQ multiplex PCR; the TCRdb copy retains only in-frame clones and omits some. The data show fewer than 9,500 clones, with 55% to 75% seen just once and around a fifth held by the top ten. Specimen: ileum tissue, collected 230 to 240 days after intestinal transplantation. The source of these receptors is a human patient who received an intestinal transplant, so some T cells may come from the graft donor. Both conserved end residues are trimmed from each CDR3. Clone size appears in some rows only: once, few, many, or a class for an expanded clone.

>-|TRBV6-5
ASRLLRGTEAF
>-|TRBV28
ASRRVAGGRNTGELF
>-|TRBV10-3
AISQRGGLYKHTEAF
>-|TRBV4-1
ASSQDEGGGANEQY
>-|TRBV2
ASRDGPGAGNTIY
>large|TRBV10-1
ASSRDTGNTIY
>few|TRBV4-2
ASSQEEAGALGEQY
>-|TRBV6-5
ASSYSPGRATQY
>-|TRBV2
AIALNEKLF
>-|TRBV28
ASSLQGQIPLNQPQH
>few|TRBV6-5
ASSYSNRGSKNIQY
>-|TRBV27
ATTTVNSEKLF
>few|TRBV4-1
ASSLTISTDTQY
>few|TRBV7-2
ASSPDRAGTDTQY
>medium-sized|TRBV6-1
ASRDSNNQPQH
>once|TRBV7-2
ASSLAGLGAGANVLT
>-|TRBV25-1
ASRGTRNTGELF
>-|TRBV30
ARSDYSEEATNEKLF
>-|TRBV2
ASSGLTGVEKLF
>large|TRBV4-1
ASSQDLSSNEKLF
>-|TRBV28
ASRGQGWSGELF
>-|TRBV5-1
ASSLRLGDTQY
>-|TRBV4-2
ASSQGGGGLTYEQY
>-|TRBV5-4
ASSPSTGGGETQY
>few|TRBV2
ASREGLAYTGELF
>-|TRBV19
ASSNQPGQGNTEAF
>-|TRBV7-9
ASSLLQGSYEKLF
>-|TRBV7-7
ASSLDTAQNSPLH
>-|TRBV4-1
ASSQVLDRGNQPQH
>medium-sized|TRBV12-5
ASGLGQHTGELF
>few|TRBV29-1
SVRGDWVPETQY
>-|TRBV18
ASSPDLAKNIQY
>few|TRBV9
ASSAGGKSYNEQF
>-|TRBV7-2
ASSLRFVGYGYT
>-|TRBV5-4
ASSLLGQPQH
>few|TRBV7-8
ASSPTRDRRAAF
>few|TRBV9
ASSAFFGATGELF
>few|TRBV7-2
ASSLGGGLVEQF
>-|TRBV15
ATSRDTGGTDTQY
>-|TRBV4-2
ASSQDYLGTVLEGYGYT
>-|TRBV18
ASSLDRGLSKNIQY
>-|TRBV7-6
ASSFGTGHQETQY
>large|TRBV6-7
ASRLWPRNTGELF
>-|TRBV5-8
ASSLGTRSYNEQF
>-|TRBV30
ACERIRMNTEAF
>-|TRBV2
ASSEARGAYNEQF
>few|TRBV6-1
ASRDSNNSPLH
>-|TRBV7-9
ASSRETIAGATEQY